This T cell receptor beta chain was profiled in a study of cytotoxic CD8 clonotypes in ibrutinib-treated CLL. About the research overall: Ten to eleven relapsed/refractory, roughly 15 treatment-naive; fewer than 18 IGHV unmutated. Outcomes included some 24 partial and 2 complete responses; after median roughly six years, roughly 14 stayed remitted and roughly twelve progressed. Following a median approximately eleven months of treatment, with a range of 6 to 36, response samples were taken.

The CDR3 totals 14 residues. V lost 4 bases, J lost 9 bases, and 18 bases lay in between. Per germline, CDR1 SEHNR and CDR2 FQNEAQ (reference sequence). Deep sequencing aimed at 1 in 200,000 to 1 in 1 million T cells' resolution. Clones were sequenced by immunoSEQ multiplex PCR, and TCRdb holds only the in-frame ones, with some missing. This table has roughly 170,000 clones, around 80% appearing once. The chain joins TRBV7-9 to TRBJ2-5; either TRBD1 or TRBD2 may fit D (7 bases each). This material consisted of PBMCs, taken after 24 months of ibrutinib treatment. The clonotype was recovered from a human donor with chronic lymphocytic leukemia. The CDR3 sequence: CASSWGDREGAQYF. CDR3 sequence (DNA): TGTGCCAGCAGCTGGGGCGACAGGGAGGGGGCCCAGTACTTC.